This T cell receptor (beta chain) stems from a study of CD8 T cells in Susac syndrome. About the research overall: Patients with Susac syndrome were therapy-naive, taking corticosteroids, with some also receiving intravenous immunoglobulin, or taking intravenous immunoglobulin alone at the time their blood was drawn. Study-wide points: A handful of Susac-specific public clones appeared in CD8+ TEMRA repertoires, and over 15 in total CD8+ repertoires.

Notes on this clonotype: Its antigen is still unknown.

Sequencing of TCR beta was performed on blood CD8+ T cells and on blood CD4+ T cells. Random hexamers were used to reverse transcribe the RNA input (about 0.5 to 1 ug). TCRdb ran MiXCR on the immunoSEQ multiplex PCR reads and lists one entry per CDR3 protein. This table has about 100,000 distinct CDR3 sequences, about 96% appearing once. V lost 2 bases and J lost 10, with 12 bases in between. The CDR3 runs to 14 residues. In germline, CDR1 is MNHNS, CDR2 SASEGT. The TCR originated in a human donor with Susac syndrome. The sample consisted of CD8+ T cells from PBMCs. This sequence joins TRBV6-1 and TRBJ1-6; D ambiguous. CDR3 bases: TGTGCCAGCAGTGAAAGAATCGAGCCGTCACCCCTCCACTTT. It is translated as CASSERIEPSPLHF.